This T cell receptor (beta chain) came from a study of shared clonotypes between healthy human individuals. Findings of the study overall: Non-shared clonotypes displayed generation probabilities falling below those of clonotypes present in all four donors. Large sequencing depth failed to make sorted-subset sequencing complete, rarefaction showed.

Libraries were prepared by immunoSEQ multiplex PCR; TCRdb keeps only in-frame clonotypes and omits some of them. This sample has some 300,000 clones; about 73% occur once, and the top ten carry under 11%. A remark on this clone: Its matching antigen is unknown.

In germline, CDR1 is SSHAT, CDR2 FNYEAQ (reference sequence). Deletions cut 5 bases from V and 8 bases from J, with 13 bases between. The CDR3 runs to 13 residues. Sequencing used memory CD4+ T cells sorted from blood. Noted subset: CD45RA-negative fraction. The chain joins TRBV7-7 to TRBJ2-1; D unresolved. The sequence derives from a man younger than 40 in good health. CDR3 bases: TGTGCCAGCAGCCGTATTTCAACCGATGAGCAGTTCTTC. It yields the protein CASSRISTDEQFF.